A single sample is the source of the 16 T cell receptor beta chains below, sequenced in a study of Graves' ophthalmopathy and Graves' hyperthyroidism. The sequenced template was RNA, covering the TCR beta CDR3 region. HTBI primers primed a first-round RT-PCR, and a second-round multiplex PCR followed. TCRdb called the multiplex PCR reads again in MiXCR, with one record for every CDR3 protein. The sample records 500,000 to 600,000 distinct CDR3 sequences, under 45% being singletons. Sequencing was done on a sample of peripheral blood or thyroid tissue (not recorded which). These receptors were collected from an adult man with Graves' hyperthyroidism.

The V and J genes are TRBV7-9 and TRBJ2-3; perhaps D is TRBD1 or TRBD2 (5 bases each). Germline CDR1 is SEHNR and CDR2 is FQNEAQ (reference sequence). Trimming removed 7 bases from V and 4 bases from J, with 12 bases in between. CDR3 length equals 13 residues. The CDR3 region is CASILLGADTQYF. DNA for the CDR3: TGTGCCAGCATCCTGCTGGGGGCAGATACGCAGTATTTT.

This clonotype was found many times. The V and J genes are TRBV20-1 and TRBJ1-5; D gene ambiguous. The CDR3 spans 13 residues. V lost 1 base and J 3 bases, leaving 7 bases between the germline ends. Germline CDR1 is DFQATT and CDR2 is SNEGSKA (reference sequence). This chain's CDR3 is CSARGQANQPQHF. The CDR3 region has the DNA TGCAGTGCTAGAGGGCAAGCCAATCAGCCCCAGCATTTT.

This clonotype was picked up a small number of times. Mismatch with germline at one junction end may stem from a read error. The rearrangement joins TRBV25-1 to TRBJ1-5; the D is unclear. The germline gives CDR1 MGHDK, CDR2 SYGVNS. This CDR3 has 15 amino acids. CDR3 in DNA: TGCGCCAGCAGCTTGCGGGGAGATAGCAATCAGCCCCAGCATTTT. Its translation: CASSLRGDSNQPQHF.

In its sample, this clonotype was seen many times. This chain connects TRBV30 to TRBJ1-2; perhaps TRBD1 as D (6 bases). CDR3 size: 11 residues. V was cut by 5 bases and J by 6 bases, with 10 bases left in between. CDR1 and CDR2 (germline): GTSNPN, SVGIG (reference sequence). The CDR3 region has the DNA TGTGCCTGGGAGACAGGCAATGGCTACACCTTC. Translation gives CAWETGNGYTF.

The V gene is TRBV9, the J gene TRBJ1-1, with a possible D match to TRBD1 (6 bases). The V end was cut by 7 bases, the J end by 1 base, with 23 bases between. The CDR3 sequence is 17 residues long. Germline V gene data show CDR1 as SGDLS and CDR2 as YYNGEE. DNA for the CDR3: TGTGCCAGCTCACCGACCCGTCCCGGGGGCGCGAACACTGAAGCTTTCTTT. As protein: CASSPTRPGGANTEAFF.

This clonotype was counted ten times or more. This chain joins TRBV29-1 and TRBJ1-1; no reliable D call. CDR1 SQVTM and CDR2 ANQGSEA come from the germline V gene. The germline V and J ends were trimmed by 1 base and 1 base, with 4 bases remaining between them. The CDR3 covers 12 residues. The CDR3 region is CSVEARNTEAFF. The CDR3 DNA follows: TGCAGCGTTGAAGCCAGGAACACTGAAGCTTTCTTT.

The sample holds one count of this clonotype. The chain combines TRBV29-1 with TRBJ2-5; 8 nucleotides line up with TRBD1. J gave up 5 bases and V 6 bases, and 5 bases lay outside the gene matches. The V gene's germline CDR1 is SQVTM and CDR2 ANQGSEA. The CDR3 is 12 residues long. CDR3: CSVLQGGETQYF. CDR3 nucleotide sequence: TGCAGCGTGCTACAGGGGGGTGAGACCCAGTACTTC.

This chain links TRBV10-2 with TRBJ2-5, with D unresolved. The CDR3 consists of 14 residues. V was clipped by 3 bases and J by 2 bases, with 10 bases between them. Germline assignment: CDR1 WSHSY and CDR2 SAAADI. The CDR3 spells CASSDPWQQETQYF. CDR3 nucleotide sequence: TGCGCCAGCAGTGACCCTTGGCAGCAAGAGACCCAGTACTTC.

The chain combines TRBV7-9 with TRBJ2-7; 7 bases agree with TRBD1. Germline V gene sequence: CDR1 SEHNR, CDR2 FQNEAQ (reference sequence). V trimming: 2 bases; J trimming: 1 base; junction bases outside the gene matches: 8. The CDR3 spans 16 residues. The DNA for the CDR3 is TGTGCCAGCAGCTTACTCGGACAGGCGAGGTCCTACGAGCAGTACTTC. It specifies CASSLLGQARSYEQYF.

This clonotype was detected ten times or more. V gene TRBV5-1 combines with J gene TRBJ1-1, with D tentatively TRBD1 (6 bases). The CDR3 consists of 15 residues. CDR1 SGHRS and CDR2 YFSETQ come from the germline V gene. V lost 4 bases and J lost 3, with 16 bases in between. CDR3 coding DNA: TGCGCCAGCAGCGGCAAGACAGGAAGGGACACTGAAGCTTTCTTT. Its protein is CASSGKTGRDTEAFF.

The table lists this clonotype with many counts. The gene calls are TRBV7-2 and TRBJ1-6, with D perhaps matching TRBD1 (6 bases). Trimming shortened V by 5 bases and J by 7 bases, and 21 bases separated the two germline ends. CDR1 is SGHTA, CDR2 FQGNSA, per germline. The CDR3 consists of 17 residues. CDR3 sequence reads: CASSTHEPGTWNSPLHF. CDR3 bases: TGTGCCAGCAGCACCCACGAGCCCGGGACATGGAATTCACCCCTCCACTTT.

Judged by abundance, this clonotype is medium-sized. The chain links TRBV5-8 to TRBJ1-5; D gene unclear. In germline, CDR1 is SGHTS, CDR2 YDEGEE. The CDR3 is 13 residues long. Trimming removed 2 bases from V and 4 bases from J, with 7 bases in between. This CDR3 is CASSLAGNQPQHF. In DNA, the CDR3 is TGTGCCAGCAGCTTAGCGGGAAATCAGCCCCAGCATTTT.

J is TRBJ1-3 and V is TRBV9, with 8 bases identical to TRBD1. Germline V CDR1 and CDR2: SGDLS, YYNGEE. The length of the CDR3 is 18 residues. The junction had 11 bases not matched to a gene; V was cut back by 2 bases and J by 1 base. CDR3 in DNA: TGTGCCAGCAGCGTTGAGTTGAACAGGGGGGGATCTGGAAACACCATATATTTT. Translation gives CASSVELNRGGSGNTIYF.

This chain links TRBV25-1 with TRBJ2-7; 8 bases are shared with TRBD1. The V gene's germline CDR1 is MGHDK and CDR2 SYGVNS. Losses at the gene ends were 5 bases for V and 7 bases for J; bases not matched to a gene: 22. The CDR3 covers 18 residues. CDR3 DNA sequence: TGTGCCAGCAGTCCTTCCCTAAACCGACAGGGGAGTATCAATGAGCAGTACTTC. It translates to CASSPSLNRQGSINEQYF.

This chain connects TRBV19 to TRBJ2-5; TRBD1 matches 8 bases. This CDR3 region has 16 residues. Germline CDR1 LNHDA, CDR2 SQIVND (reference sequence). J was trimmed by 4 bases and V by 3 bases; bases with no gene match: 10. The CDR3 nucleotides are TGTGCCAGTAGTATCACCTTCCAGGGGGCACGAGAGACCCAGTACTTC. Protein product: CASSITFQGARETQYF.

J is TRBJ2-1 and V is TRBV2; D uncertain. The CDR3 covers 12 residues. Per germline, CDR1 SNHLY and CDR2 FYNNEI. Trimming removed 9 bases at V and 8 bases at J, with 14 bases between. CDR3 residues: CASGRSLDEQFF. CDR3 in DNA: TGTGCCAGTGGACGGAGCCTCGATGAGCAGTTCTTC.